This is a list of T cell receptor beta chains from one sample in a study of a mutant IDH1 vaccine in newly diagnosed glioma. Repertoires were generated with immunoSEQ multiplex PCR, while TCRdb's copy carries only in-frame clones and drops some. The sample carries 60,000 to 85,000 clones, 79% recorded once. Sequenced material: PBMCs, taken from a glioma patient treated with radiotherapy, temozolomide or both. These receptors were collected from a man between 50 and 59 years old with glioma. The CDR3 runs from the conserved cysteine through the conserved F or W. D genes are given only for firm matches. The size of a clone is reported for some rows only, either as once, few or many, or as a class for expanded clones.

V	J	size	D	DNA	CDR3
TRBV5-1	TRBJ2-7	few	-	TGCGCCAGCAGCTTGGGCATCTCCTACGAGCAGTACTTC	CASSLGISYEQYF
TRBV4-2	TRBJ2-7	-	-	TGTGCCAGCAGCCAAGGGGGGACTCCGACCTACGAGCAGTACTTC	CASSQGGTPTYEQYF
TRBV5-1	TRBJ2-1	-	TRBD1	TGCGCCAGCAGCTCGGGACAGGGGGCTAGGAATGAGCAGTTCTTC	CASSSGQGARNEQFF
TRBV30	TRBJ1-3	-	TRBD1	TGTGCCTGGAGTCTCTCGACAGGGGATAGAAACACCATATATTTT	CAWSLSTGDRNTIYF
TRBV2	TRBJ1-2	-	-	TGTGCCAGCACGGGGGGCGGGTATGGCTACACCTTC	CASTGGGYGYTF
TRBV25-1	TRBJ2-7	-	-	TGTGCCAGCAGTGAGAACAGCTACGAGCAGTACTTC	CASSENSYEQYF
TRBV10-3	TRBJ1-1	few	-	TGTGCCACCGGGACTTTGGGGACTGAAGCTTTCTTT	CATGTLGTEAFF
TRBV5-6	TRBJ1-2	-	TRBD1	TGTGCCAGCAGCTGGGGACAGCGAAAACACTATGGCTACACCTTC	CASSWGQRKHYGYTF
TRBV2	TRBJ1-5	few	TRBD1	TGTGCCAGCAACCCCGACAGGGCTGGAGATCAGCCCCAGCATTTT	CASNPDRAGDQPQHF
TRBV18	TRBJ2-1	-	TRBD2	TGTGCCAGCTCAACGGCGGGACTATCCTACAATGAGCAGTTCTTC	CASSTAGLSYNEQFF
TRBV9	TRBJ2-2	-	TRBD2	TGTGCCAGCAGCGTAGGGGGACTAGCGGGGGGCACCGGGGAGCTGTTTTTT	CASSVGGLAGGTGELFF